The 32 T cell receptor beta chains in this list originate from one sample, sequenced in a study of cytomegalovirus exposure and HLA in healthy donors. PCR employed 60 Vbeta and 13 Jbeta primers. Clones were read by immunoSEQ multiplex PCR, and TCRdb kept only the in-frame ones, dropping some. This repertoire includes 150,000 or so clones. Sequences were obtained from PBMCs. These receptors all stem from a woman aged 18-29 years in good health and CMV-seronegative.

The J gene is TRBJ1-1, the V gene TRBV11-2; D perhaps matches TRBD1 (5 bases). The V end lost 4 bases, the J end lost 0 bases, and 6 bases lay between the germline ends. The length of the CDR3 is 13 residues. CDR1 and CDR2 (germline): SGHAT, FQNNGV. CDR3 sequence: CASSSGLNTEAFF. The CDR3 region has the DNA TGTGCCAGCAGCTCAGGGTTGAACACTGAAGCTTTCTTT.

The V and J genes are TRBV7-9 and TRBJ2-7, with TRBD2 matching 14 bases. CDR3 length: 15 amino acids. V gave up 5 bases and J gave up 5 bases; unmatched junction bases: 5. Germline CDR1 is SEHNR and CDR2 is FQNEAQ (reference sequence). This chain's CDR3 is CASSGTSGRTHEQYV. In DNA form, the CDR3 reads TGTGCCAGCAGCGGGACTAGCGGGAGAACCCACGAGCAGTACGTC.

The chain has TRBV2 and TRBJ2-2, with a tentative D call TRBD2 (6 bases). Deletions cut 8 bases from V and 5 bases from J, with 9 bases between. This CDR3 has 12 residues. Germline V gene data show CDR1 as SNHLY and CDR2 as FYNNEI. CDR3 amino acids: CASGGNTGELFF. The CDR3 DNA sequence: TGTGCCAGCGGAGGGAATACCGGGGAGCTGTTTTTT. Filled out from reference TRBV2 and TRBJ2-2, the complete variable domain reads EPEVTQTPSHQVTQMGQEVILRCVPISNHLYFYWYRQILGQKVEFLVSFYNNEISEKSEIFDDQFSVERPDGSNFTLKIRSTKLEDSAMYFCASGGNTGELFFGEGSRLTVL.

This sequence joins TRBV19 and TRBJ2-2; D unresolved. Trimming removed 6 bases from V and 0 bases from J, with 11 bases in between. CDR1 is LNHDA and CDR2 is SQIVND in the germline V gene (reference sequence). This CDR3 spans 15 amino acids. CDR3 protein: CASRPGLANTGELFF. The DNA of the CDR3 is TGTGCCAGTAGACCCGGGTTGGCGAACACCGGGGAGCTGTTTTTT.

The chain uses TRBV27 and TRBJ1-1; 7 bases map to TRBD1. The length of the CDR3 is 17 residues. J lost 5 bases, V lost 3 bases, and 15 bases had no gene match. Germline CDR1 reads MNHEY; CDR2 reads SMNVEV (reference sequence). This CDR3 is CASSFSPLQGWGTEAFF. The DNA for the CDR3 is TGTGCCAGCAGTTTCTCCCCGCTACAGGGGTGGGGGACTGAAGCTTTCTTT.

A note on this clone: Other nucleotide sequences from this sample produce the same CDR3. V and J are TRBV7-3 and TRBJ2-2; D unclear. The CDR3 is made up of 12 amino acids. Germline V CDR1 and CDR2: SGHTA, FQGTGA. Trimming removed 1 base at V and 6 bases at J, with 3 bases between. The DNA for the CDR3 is TGTGCCAGCAGCTTAAGAGCCGGGGAGCTGTTTTTT. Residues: CASSLRAGELFF.

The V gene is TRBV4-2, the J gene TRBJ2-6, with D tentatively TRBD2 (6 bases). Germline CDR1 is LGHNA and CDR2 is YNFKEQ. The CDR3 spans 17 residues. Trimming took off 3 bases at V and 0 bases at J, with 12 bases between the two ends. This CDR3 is CASSHTAGISGANVLTF. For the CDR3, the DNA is TGTGCCAGCAGCCACACTGCGGGAATCTCTGGGGCCAACGTCCTGACTTTC.

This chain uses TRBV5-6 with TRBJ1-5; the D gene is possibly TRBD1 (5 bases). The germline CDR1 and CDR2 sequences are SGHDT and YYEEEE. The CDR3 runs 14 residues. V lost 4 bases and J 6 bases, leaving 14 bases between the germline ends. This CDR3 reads CASSPGGGGQPQHF. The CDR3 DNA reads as TGTGCCAGCAGCCCCGGTGGGGGGGGTCAGCCCCAGCATTTT. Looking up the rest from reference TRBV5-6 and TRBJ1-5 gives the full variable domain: DAGVTQSPTHLIKTRGQQVTLRCSPKSGHDTVSWYQQALGQGPQFIFQYYEEEERQRGNFPDRFSGHQFPNYSSELNVNALLLGDSALYLCASSPGGGGQPQHFGDGTRLSIL.

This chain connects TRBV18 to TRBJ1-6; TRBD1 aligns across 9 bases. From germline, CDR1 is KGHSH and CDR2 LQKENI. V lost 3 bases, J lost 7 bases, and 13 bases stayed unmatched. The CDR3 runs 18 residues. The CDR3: CASSPSVGTGLANSPLHF. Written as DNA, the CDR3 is TGTGCCAGCTCACCGTCCGTAGGGACAGGGTTAGCGAATTCACCCCTCCACTTT.

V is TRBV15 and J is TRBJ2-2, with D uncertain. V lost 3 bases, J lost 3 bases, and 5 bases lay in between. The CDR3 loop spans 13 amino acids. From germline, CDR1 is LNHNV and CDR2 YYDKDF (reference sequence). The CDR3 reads CATSRRDTGELFF. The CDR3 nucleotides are TGTGCCACCAGCAGGAGAGACACCGGGGAGCTGTTTTTT.

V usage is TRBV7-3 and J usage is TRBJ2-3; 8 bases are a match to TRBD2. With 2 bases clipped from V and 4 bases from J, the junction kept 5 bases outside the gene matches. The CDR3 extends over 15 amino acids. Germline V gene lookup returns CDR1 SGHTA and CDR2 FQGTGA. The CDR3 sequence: CASSLSPAGADTQYF. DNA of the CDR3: TGTGCCAGCAGCTTATCGCCAGCGGGAGCAGATACGCAGTATTTT.

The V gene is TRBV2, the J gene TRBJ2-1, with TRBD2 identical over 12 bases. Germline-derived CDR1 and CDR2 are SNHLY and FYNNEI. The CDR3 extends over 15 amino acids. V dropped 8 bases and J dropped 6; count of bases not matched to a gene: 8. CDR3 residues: CASRKTSGRSNEQFF. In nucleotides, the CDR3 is TGTGCCAGCCGAAAGACTAGCGGGAGAAGCAATGAGCAGTTCTTC. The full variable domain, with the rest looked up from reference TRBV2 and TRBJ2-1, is EPEVTQTPSHQVTQMGQEVILRCVPISNHLYFYWYRQILGQKVEFLVSFYNNEISEKSEIFDDQFSVERPDGSNFTLKIRSTKLEDSAMYFCASRKTSGRSNEQFFGPGTRLTVL.

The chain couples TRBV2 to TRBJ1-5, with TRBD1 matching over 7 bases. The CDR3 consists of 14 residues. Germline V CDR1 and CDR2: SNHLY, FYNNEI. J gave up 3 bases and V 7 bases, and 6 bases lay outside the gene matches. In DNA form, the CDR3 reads TGTGCCAGCAATCAAGGGGGCATCAATCAGCCCCAGCATTTT. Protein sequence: CASNQGGINQPQHF.

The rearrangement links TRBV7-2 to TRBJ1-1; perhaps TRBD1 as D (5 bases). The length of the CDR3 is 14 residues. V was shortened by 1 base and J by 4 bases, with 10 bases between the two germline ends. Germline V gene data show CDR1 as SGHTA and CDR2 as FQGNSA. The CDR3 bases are TGTGCCAGCAGCTTAGTAGGGGATGGCACTGAAGCTTTCTTT. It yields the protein CASSLVGDGTEAFF.

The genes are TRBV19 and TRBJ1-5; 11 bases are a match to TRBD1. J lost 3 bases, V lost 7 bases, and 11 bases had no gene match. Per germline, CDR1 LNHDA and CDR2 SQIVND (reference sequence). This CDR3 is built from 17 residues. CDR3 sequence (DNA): TGTGCCAGTACCGCAGGGACAGGGGGGATTAACAATCAGCCCCAGCATTTT. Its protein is CASTAGTGGINNQPQHF.

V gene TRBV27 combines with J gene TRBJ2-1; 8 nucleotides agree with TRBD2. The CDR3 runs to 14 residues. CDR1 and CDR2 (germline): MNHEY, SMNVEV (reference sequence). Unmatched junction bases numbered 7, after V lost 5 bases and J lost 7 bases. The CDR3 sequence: CASSGLAEENEQFF. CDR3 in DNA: TGTGCCAGCAGTGGACTAGCAGAGGAAAATGAGCAGTTCTTC.

The CDR3 bases are TGTGCCAGCAGCTCACAGACCGCTGAAGCTTTCTTT. Protein product: CASSSQTAEAFF. The chain employs TRBV11-3 and TRBJ1-1, with no clear D. CDR1 and CDR2 from the germline V gene are SGHNT and YENEEA. This CDR3 has 12 amino acids. V lost 4 bases to trimming and J lost 6 bases, with 9 bases between them.

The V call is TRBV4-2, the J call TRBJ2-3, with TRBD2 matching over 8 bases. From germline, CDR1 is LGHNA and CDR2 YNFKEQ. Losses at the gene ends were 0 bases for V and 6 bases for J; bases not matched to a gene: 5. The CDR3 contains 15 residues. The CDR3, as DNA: TGTGCCAGCAGCCAAGATTGGGGCGGGAGGGATACGCAGTATTTT. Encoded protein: CASSQDWGGRDTQYF.

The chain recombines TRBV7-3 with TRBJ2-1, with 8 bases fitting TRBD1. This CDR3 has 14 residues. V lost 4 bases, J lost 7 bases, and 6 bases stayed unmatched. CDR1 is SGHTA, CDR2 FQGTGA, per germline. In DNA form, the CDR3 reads TGTGCCAGCAGCTCCCCTCAGGGGGCAAATGAGCAGTTCTTC. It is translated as CASSSPQGANEQFF.

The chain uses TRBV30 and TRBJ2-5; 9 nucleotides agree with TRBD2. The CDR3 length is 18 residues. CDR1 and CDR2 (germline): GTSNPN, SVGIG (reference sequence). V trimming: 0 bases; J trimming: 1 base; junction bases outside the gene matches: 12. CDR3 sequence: CAWSVPLRLAGTQETQYF. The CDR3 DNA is TGTGCCTGGAGTGTACCTTTGCGGCTAGCGGGAACCCAAGAGACCCAGTACTTC.

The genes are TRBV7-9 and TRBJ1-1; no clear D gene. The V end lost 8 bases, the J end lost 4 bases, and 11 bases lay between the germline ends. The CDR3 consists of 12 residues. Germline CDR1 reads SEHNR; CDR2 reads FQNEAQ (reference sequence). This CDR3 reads CASRESGTEAFF. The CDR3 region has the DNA TGTGCCAGCCGAGAGAGCGGCACTGAAGCTTTCTTT.

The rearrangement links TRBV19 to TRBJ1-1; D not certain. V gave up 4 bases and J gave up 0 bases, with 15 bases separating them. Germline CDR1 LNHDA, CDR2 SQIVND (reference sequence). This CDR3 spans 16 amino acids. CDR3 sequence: CASSNAPRIMNTEAFF. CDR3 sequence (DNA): TGTGCCAGTAGTAACGCTCCGCGGATAATGAACACTGAAGCTTTCTTT.

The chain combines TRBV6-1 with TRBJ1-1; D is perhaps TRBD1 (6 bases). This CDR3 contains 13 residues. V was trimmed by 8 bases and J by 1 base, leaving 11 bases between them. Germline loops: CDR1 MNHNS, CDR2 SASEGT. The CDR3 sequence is CASGRGTNTEAFF. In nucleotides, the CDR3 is TGTGCCAGCGGTAGGGGGACGAACACTGAAGCTTTCTTT.

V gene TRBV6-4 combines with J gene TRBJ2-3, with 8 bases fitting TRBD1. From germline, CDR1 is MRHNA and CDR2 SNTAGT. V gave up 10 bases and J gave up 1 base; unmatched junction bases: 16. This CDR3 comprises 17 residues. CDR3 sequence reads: CANLQGGPSKGTDTQYF. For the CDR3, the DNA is TGTGCCAATTTACAGGGGGGACCTAGTAAGGGCACAGATACGCAGTATTTT.

DNA of the CDR3: TGTGCCAGCAGCTTAACTGGGACAGGGATCAGGTCACCCCTCCACTTT. This translates into CASSLTGTGIRSPLHF. The chain links TRBV7-3 to TRBJ1-6; 9 bases map to TRBD1. The CDR3 sequence is 16 residues long. In germline, CDR1 is SGHTA, CDR2 FQGTGA. With V trimmed by 0 bases and J by 10 bases, 7 bases remained unmatched.

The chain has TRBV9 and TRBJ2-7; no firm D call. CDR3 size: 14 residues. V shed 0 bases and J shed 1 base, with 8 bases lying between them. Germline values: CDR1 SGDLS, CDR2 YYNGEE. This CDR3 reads CASSVDPGSYEQYF. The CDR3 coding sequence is TGTGCCAGCAGCGTAGATCCGGGTTCCTACGAGCAGTACTTC.

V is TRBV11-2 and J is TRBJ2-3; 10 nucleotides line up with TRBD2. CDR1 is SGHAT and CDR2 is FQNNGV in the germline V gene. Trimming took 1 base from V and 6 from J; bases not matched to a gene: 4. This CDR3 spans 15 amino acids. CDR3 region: CASSLVRTSGDTQYF. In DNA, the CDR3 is TGTGCCAGCAGCTTAGTTCGGACTAGCGGCGATACGCAGTATTTT. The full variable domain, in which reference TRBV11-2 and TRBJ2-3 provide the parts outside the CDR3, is EAGVAQSPRYKIIEKRQSVAFWCNPISGHATLYWYQQILGQGPKLLIQFQNNGVVDDSQLPKDRFSAERLKGVDSTLKIQPAKLEDSAVYLCASSLVRTSGDTQYFGPGTRLTVL.

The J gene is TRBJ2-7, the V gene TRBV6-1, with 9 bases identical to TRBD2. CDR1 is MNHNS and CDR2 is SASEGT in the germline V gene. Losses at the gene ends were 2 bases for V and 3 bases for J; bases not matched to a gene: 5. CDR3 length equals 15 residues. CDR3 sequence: CASSESTSGYYEQYF. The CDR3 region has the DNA TGTGCCAGCAGTGAAAGCACTAGCGGGTACTACGAGCAGTACTTC.

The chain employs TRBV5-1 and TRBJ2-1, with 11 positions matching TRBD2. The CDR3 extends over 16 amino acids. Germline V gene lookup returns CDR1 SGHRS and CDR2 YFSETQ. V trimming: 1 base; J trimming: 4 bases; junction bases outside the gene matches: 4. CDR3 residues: CASSLLTSGTYNEQFF. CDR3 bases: TGCGCCAGCAGCTTGCTGACTAGCGGGACTTACAATGAGCAGTTCTTC.

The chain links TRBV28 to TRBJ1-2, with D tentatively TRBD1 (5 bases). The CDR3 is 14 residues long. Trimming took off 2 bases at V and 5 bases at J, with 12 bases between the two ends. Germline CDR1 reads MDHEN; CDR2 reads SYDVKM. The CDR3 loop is CASSLIPGPYGYTF. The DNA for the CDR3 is TGTGCCAGCAGTTTAATACCAGGGCCTTATGGCTACACCTTC.

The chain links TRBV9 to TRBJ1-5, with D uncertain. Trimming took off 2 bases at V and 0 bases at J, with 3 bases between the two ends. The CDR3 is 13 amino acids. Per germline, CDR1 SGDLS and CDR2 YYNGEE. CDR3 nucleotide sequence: TGTGCCAGCAGCGTCAATAGCAATCAGCCCCAGCATTTT. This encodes CASSVNSNQPQHF. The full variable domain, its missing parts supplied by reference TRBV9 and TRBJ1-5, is DSGVTQTPKHLITATGQRVTLRCSPRSGDLSVYWYQQSLDQGLQFLIQYYNGEERAKGNILERFSAQQFPDLHSELNLSSLELGDSALYFCASSVNSNQPQHFGDGTRLSIL.

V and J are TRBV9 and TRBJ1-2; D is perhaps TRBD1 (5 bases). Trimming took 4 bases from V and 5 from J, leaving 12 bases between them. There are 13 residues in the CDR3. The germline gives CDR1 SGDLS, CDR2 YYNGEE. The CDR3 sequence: CASSPPGGYGYTF. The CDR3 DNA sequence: TGTGCCAGCAGCCCCCCTGGGGGGTATGGCTACACCTTC.